The clone carrying this TCR beta chain was seen a few times. The antigen remains unidentified. This sample was included in a study of cytomegalovirus exposure and HLA in healthy donors. Study conclusions and caveats: Within a later analysis, the majority of CMV-associated TCR beta chains appeared HLA-restricted. Roughly uniform depth of sequencing across donors was assumed in presence/absence analyses.

It was with 60 Vbeta and 13 Jbeta primers that the PCR ran. Sequencing used immunoSEQ multiplex PCR; TCRdb keeps in-frame clones, though not all of them. The data show 200,000 to 250,000 clones, with about 80% seen just once and roughly 2% held by the top ten. Specimen: PBMCs. The TCR was taken from a man aged 18 to 30 in good health and CMV-seronegative.

CDR3 bases: TGTGCCAGCAGCGTAGGCGGAAACAATCAGCCCCAGCATTTT. It encodes CASSVGGNNQPQHF. The chain has TRBV9 and TRBJ1-5; no clear D gene. Germline CDR1 SGDLS, CDR2 YYNGEE. The CDR3 spans 14 residues. Trimming removed 0 bases from V and 3 bases from J, with 7 bases in between.